The 6 T cell receptor beta chains below were found in one sample sequenced in a study of beta chain features in type 1 diabetes. Expressed TCRB transcripts were sequenced because the entire RNA isolate underwent reverse transcription. Profiled with immunoSEQ multiplex PCR; TCRdb holds only in-frame clones, not every one. This table holds some 150,000 clones, approximately 10% found once. Sequenced sample: central memory CD4+ T cells from blood. Receptors originate from a woman in her 40s in good health.

This clone has more than one count but fewer than ten. This chain joins TRBV18 and TRBJ2-2; D is possibly TRBD1 (5 bases). Germline assignment: CDR1 KGHSH and CDR2 LQKENI. The CDR3 contains 16 residues. Between the trimmed V and J ends, which lost 1 base and 0 bases, there was a span of 9 bases. The CDR3 reads CASSPLRTTNTGELFF. The CDR3 DNA is TGTGCCAGCTCACCACTACGGACAACGAACACCGGGGAGCTGTTTTTT.

This clone was observed at least ten times. The J gene is TRBJ2-3, the V gene TRBV11-2; 7 nucleotides match TRBD2. Germline V gene sequence: CDR1 SGHAT, CDR2 FQNNGV. The CDR3 has 13 amino acids. Trimming removed 0 bases from V and 9 bases from J; junction bases left unmatched: 3. The DNA of the CDR3 is TGTGCCAGCAGCTTAGATCGGGGGGACACGCAGTATTTT. This codes for CASSLDRGDTQYF.

This clone appeared a few times. A clone one base away is much larger, so this may be a read error. The V gene is TRBV6-1, the J gene TRBJ2-5; no definite D call. Germline values: CDR1 MNHNS, CDR2 SASEGT. This CDR3 has 10 residues. Trimming shortened V by 5 bases and J by 5 bases, and 3 bases separated the two germline ends. The CDR3 region has the DNA TGTGCCAGCAGTCGGGAGACCCAGTACTTC. Translating gives CASSRETQYF.

The chain joins TRBV29-1 to TRBJ2-7, with D tentatively TRBD1 (6 bases). The CDR3 is 12 amino acids. Trimming took off 4 bases at V and 5 bases at J, with 12 bases between the two ends. Germline values: CDR1 SQVTM, CDR2 ANQGSEA. The CDR3 nucleotides read TGCAGCGTTGCCCAGGGGTGGGACGAGCAGTACTTC. Translating it yields CSVAQGWDEQYF.

The CDR3 loop reads CASSQDSSGVGKLFF. The CDR3 nucleotides are TGTGCCAGCAGTCAAGATAGCTCGGGAGTAGGAAAGCTGTTTTTT. The V and J genes are TRBV6-1 and TRBJ1-4; D is undetermined. Looked up from germline, CDR1 is MNHNS and CDR2 is SASEGT. Trimming left V 5 bases short and J 14 bases short, with 24 bases between. This CDR3 contains 15 residues.

The rearrangement joins TRBV4-2 to TRBJ2-5; 8 bases fit TRBD2. Looked up from germline, CDR1 is LGHNA and CDR2 is YNFKEQ. With 1 base clipped from V and 4 bases from J, the junction kept 5 bases outside the gene matches. The CDR3 is 15 residues long. Here the CDR3 reads CASSQASGGAETQYF. The CDR3 DNA follows: TGTGCCAGCAGCCAAGCGAGCGGGGGAGCAGAGACCCAGTACTTC.